This TCR beta chain derives from a study of T cell responses to AZD1222 COVID-19 vaccine. CDR3 length: 14 amino acids. Trimming left V 0 bases short and J 3 bases short, with 9 bases between. Germline CDR1 SGHRS, CDR2 YFSETQ. Measured with immunoSEQ multiplex PCR; TCRdb has only the in-frame clones, and not every one. The sample yields roughly 86,000 clones, approximately 81% seen once. This clone was seen more than once but under ten times. The specimen comprised peripheral blood, sampled 28 days after the second AZD1222 dose. This clonotype was sampled from an adult who received the AZD1222 COVID-19 vaccine. This chain connects TRBV5-1 to TRBJ1-1; D gene unclear. For the CDR3, the DNA is TGCGCCAGCAGCTTGGCCACAGAAGACACTGAAGCTTTCTTT. This codes for CASSLATEDTEAFF.